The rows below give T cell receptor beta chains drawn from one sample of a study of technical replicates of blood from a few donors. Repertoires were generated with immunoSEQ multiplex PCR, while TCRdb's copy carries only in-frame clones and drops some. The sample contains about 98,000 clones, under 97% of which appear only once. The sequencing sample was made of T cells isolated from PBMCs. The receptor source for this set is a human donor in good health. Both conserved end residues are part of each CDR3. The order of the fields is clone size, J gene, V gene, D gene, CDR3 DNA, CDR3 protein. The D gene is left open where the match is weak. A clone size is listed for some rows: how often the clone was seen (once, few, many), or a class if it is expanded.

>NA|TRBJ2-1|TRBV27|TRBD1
TGTGCCAGCAGTCTCCACGACAGGGGCCTAAGCTCCTACAATGAGCAGTTCTTC
CASSLHDRGLSSYNEQFF
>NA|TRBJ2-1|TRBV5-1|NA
TGCGCCAGCACGTCCTCCTACAATGAGCAGTTCTTC
CASTSSYNEQFF
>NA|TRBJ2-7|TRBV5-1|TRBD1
TGCGCCAGCAGCTTGGGTGAGGACAGGCGATACTACGAGCAGTACTTC
CASSLGEDRRYYEQYF
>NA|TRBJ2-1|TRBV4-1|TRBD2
TGCGCCAGCAGCCTCAGAGGGACTAGCGGGGGGGCGAGTGGGTACAATGAGCAGTTCTTC
CASSLRGTSGGASGYNEQFF
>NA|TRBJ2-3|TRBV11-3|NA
TGTGCCAGTTCCGCGGAATTTGGGGGGAGCACAGATACGCAGTATTTT
CASSAEFGGSTDTQYF
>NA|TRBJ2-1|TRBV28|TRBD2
TGTGCCAGCAGTTCCGGACTAGCGGGAAGCAATGAGCAGTTCTTC
CASSSGLAGSNEQFF
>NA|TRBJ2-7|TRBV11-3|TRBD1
TGTGCCAGCAGCCTCGTGTCGGGACAGATGGACGAGCAGTACTTC
CASSLVSGQMDEQYF
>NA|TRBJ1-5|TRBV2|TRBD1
TGTGCCAGCAGTGAAGCGGGCGCCGGCGACTACAGGGGCACCAATCAGCCCCAGCATTTT
CASSEAGAGDYRGTNQPQHF
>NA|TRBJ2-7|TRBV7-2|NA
TGTGCCAGCAGCTTAGCGGGTTATGGGAGGACCTACGAGCAGTACTTC
CASSLAGYGRTYEQYF
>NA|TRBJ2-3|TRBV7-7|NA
TGTGCCAGCAGCTTAGGGCCCTACCGCGGGGGCAATACGCAGTATTTT
CASSLGPYRGGNTQYF
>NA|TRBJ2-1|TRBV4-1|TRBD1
TGCGCCAGCAGCCAAGATCCCGGGACAGGGGATGAGCAGTTCTTC
CASSQDPGTGDEQFF
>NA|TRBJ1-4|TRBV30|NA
TGTGCCTGGAGTGTACCCGGACTAACGGGTGAAAAACTGTTTTTT
CAWSVPGLTGEKLFF
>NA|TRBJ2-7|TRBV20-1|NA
TGCAGTGCTAGCGGGAACTACGAGCAGTACTTC
CSASGNYEQYF
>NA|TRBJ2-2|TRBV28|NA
TGTGCCAGCAGAGCCGCGGTTACACCGCCCTTGAACACCGGGGAGCTGTTTTTT
CASRAAVTPPLNTGELFF
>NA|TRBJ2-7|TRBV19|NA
TGTGCCAGTAGTATAGCCCAGGACAGCAGCTCCTACGAGCAGTACTTC
CASSIAQDSSSYEQYF
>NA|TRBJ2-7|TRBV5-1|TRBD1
TGCGCCAGCAGTAATACGGACAGGCACGAGCAGTACTTC
CASSNTDRHEQYF
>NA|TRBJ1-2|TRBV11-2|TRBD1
TGTGCCAGCAGCTTAAGGGACAGGGATGCCTATGGCTACACCTTC
CASSLRDRDAYGYTF
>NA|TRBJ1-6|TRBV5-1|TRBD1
TGCGCCAGCCGGGACAGGACCGATTCACCCCTCCACTTT
CASRDRTDSPLHF
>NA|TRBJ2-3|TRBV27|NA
TGTGCCAGCTCAACGGGGGGCACAGATACGCAGTATTTT
CASSTGGTDTQYF
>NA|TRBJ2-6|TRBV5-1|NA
TGCGCCAGCAGCTTGAACGGGGGAGGCTCTGGGGCCAACGTCCTGACTTTC
CASSLNGGGSGANVLTF
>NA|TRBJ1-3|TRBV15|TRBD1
TGTGCCACCAGCACTGGGACAGGGCCAGGAAACACCATATATTTT
CATSTGTGPGNTIYF
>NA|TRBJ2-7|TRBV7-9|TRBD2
TGTGCCAGCAGCCCCGGGACTAGTGACTACGAGCAGTACTTC
CASSPGTSDYEQYF
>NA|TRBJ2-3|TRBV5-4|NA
TGTGCCAGCAGCCGAGAGTTTAGTACGGATACGCAGTATTTT
CASSREFSTDTQYF
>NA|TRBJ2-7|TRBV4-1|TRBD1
TGCGCCAGCAGCCCGATGGGACAGTTCCCCTACGAGCAGTACTTC
CASSPMGQFPYEQYF
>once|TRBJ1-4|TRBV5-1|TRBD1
TGCGCCAGCAGCTTGGGACAGGGAACCAATGAAAAACTGTTTTTT
CASSLGQGTNEKLFF
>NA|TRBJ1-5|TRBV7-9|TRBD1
TGTGCCAGCAGCTCATGGACAGGGAATTCGCATTTT
CASSSWTGNSHF
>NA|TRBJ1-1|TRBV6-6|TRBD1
TGTGCCATCCGGGACAGGCGCGGCACTGAAGCTTTCTTT
CAIRDRRGTEAFF
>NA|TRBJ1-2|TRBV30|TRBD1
TGTGCCTGGAGTGTACGAGGACAGGGGACTGGCTACACCTTC
CAWSVRGQGTGYTF
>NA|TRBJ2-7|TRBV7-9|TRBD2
TGTGCCAGCAGCTATGGGGGGAGGGCCCGGGAAGAGCAGTACTTC
CASSYGGRAREEQYF
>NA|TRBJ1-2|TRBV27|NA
TGTGCCAGCAGTTTATCTCCCGGTGATGGCTACACCTTC
CASSLSPGDGYTF
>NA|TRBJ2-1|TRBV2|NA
TGTGCCAGTAAGGACTATCCCTCGAGTGAGCAGTTCTTC
CASKDYPSSEQFF
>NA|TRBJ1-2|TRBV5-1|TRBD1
TGCGCCAGCAGCTTGGCGATCACAGGGGATGGCTACACCTTC
CASSLAITGDGYTF
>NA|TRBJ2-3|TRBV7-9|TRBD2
TGTGCCAGCAGGCCGACCCGGGACTACCTACCAGATACGCAGTATTTT
CASRPTRDYLPDTQYF
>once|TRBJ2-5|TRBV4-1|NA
TGCGCCAGCAGCCAGGGGCGCGCCAGGACGGGTTTAGAGACCCAGTACTTC
CASSQGRARTGLETQYF
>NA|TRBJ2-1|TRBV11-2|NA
TGTGCCAGCAGCTTAGTCCCCGGCAATGAGCAGTTCTTC
CASSLVPGNEQFF
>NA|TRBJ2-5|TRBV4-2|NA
TGTGCCAGCAGCCAAGACGGACAGCAAGAGACCCAGTACTTC
CASSQDGQQETQYF
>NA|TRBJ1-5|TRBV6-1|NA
TGTGCCAGCAGTGGACAGCTCAATCAGCCCCAGCATTTT
CASSGQLNQPQHF
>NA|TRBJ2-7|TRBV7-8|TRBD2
TGTGCCAGCAGTTCGGACCGGCGGGGGTCCTACGAGCAGTACTTC
CASSSDRRGSYEQYF
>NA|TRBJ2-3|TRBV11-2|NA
TGTGCCAGCAGCCGCGGGGCGACAGATACGCAGTATTTT
CASSRGATDTQYF
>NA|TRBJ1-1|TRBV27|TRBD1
TGTGCCAGCAATTTGAGGGGGCACACTGAAGCTTTCTTT
CASNLRGHTEAFF
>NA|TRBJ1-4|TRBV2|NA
TGTGCCAGCGGATTTTTCCCCAGCGAAAATGAAAAACTGTTTTTT
CASGFFPSENEKLFF
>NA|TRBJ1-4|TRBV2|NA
TGTGCCAGCAGTGAACGCAGGCGGGTTGAGGAACTGTTTTTT
CASSERRRVEELFF
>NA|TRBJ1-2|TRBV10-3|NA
TGTGCCATCAGTGTTGGGCCTCTCGGCTATGGCTACACCTTC
CAISVGPLGYGYTF
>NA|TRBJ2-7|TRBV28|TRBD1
TGTGCCAGCAGTTTATACGGGGACAGCTACGAGCAGTACTTC
CASSLYGDSYEQYF
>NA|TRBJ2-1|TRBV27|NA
TGTGCCAGCAGTTTAGCACAATACAATGAGCAGTTCTTC
CASSLAQYNEQFF
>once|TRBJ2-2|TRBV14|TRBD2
TGTGCCAGCAGCCATTCGAATAGCGGGGCGAACACCGGGGAGCTGTTTTTT
CASSHSNSGANTGELFF